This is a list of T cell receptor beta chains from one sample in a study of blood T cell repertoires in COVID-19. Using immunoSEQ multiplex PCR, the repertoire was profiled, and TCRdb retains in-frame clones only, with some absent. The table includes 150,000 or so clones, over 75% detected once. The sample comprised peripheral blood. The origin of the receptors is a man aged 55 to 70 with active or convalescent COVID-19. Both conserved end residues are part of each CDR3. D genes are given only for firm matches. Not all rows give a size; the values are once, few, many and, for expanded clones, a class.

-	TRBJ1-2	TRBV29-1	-	CSVSHAGVRNYGYTF
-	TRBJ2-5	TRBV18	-	CASSPLAAEQETQYF
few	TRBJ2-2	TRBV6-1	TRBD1	CASSEWVGDRGGELFF
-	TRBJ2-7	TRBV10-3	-	CAISELAAVLYEQYF
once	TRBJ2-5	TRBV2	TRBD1	CASSPGQGLFETQYF
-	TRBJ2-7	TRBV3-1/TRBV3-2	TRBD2	CASSQLAGGPYEQYF
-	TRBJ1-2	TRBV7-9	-	CASSLTRDSNYGYTF
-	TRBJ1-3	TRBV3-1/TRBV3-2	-	CASTSQGPSGNTIYF
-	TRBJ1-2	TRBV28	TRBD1	CASSTGQGTHYGYTF
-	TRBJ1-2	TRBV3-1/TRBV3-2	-	CASSHAAGKGYTF
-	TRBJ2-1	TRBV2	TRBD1	CASRPGTGDRYNEQFF
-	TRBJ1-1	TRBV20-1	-	CSVGVYTEAFF
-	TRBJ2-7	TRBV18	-	CASSPAGQGFYEQYF
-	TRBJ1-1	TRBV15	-	CATSRDLTGRDTEAFF
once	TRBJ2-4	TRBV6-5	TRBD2	CASSYGSASGNIQYF
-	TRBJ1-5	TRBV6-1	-	CASSEGRGRSEQPQHF
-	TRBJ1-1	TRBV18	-	CASSLARQENTEAFF
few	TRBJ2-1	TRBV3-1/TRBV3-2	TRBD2	CASSQGNSGGNEQFF
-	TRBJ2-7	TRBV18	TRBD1	CASSRQGQVSYEQYF
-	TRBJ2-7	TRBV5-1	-	CASRTGPYEQYF
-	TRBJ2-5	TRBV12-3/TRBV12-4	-	CASARNQETQYF
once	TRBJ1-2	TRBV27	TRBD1	CASSFGTGGGYTF
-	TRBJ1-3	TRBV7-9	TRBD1	CASSPPGQGSGNTIYF
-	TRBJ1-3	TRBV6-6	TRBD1	CASNKLQGAGNTIYF
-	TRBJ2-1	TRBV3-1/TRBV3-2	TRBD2	CASSQVSSGHEQFF
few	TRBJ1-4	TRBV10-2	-	CASSDRPTNEKLFF
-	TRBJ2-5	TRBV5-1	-	CASSTGQPQETQYF
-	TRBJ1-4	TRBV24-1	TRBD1	CATPRQGIEKLFF
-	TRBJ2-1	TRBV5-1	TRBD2	CASSRHLAGGPNEQFF
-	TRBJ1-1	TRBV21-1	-	CASSKGGGSQGSDTEAFF
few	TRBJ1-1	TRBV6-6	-	CASNKIRLDTEAFF
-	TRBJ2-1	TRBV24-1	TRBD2	CATSDLGLAGRDEQFF
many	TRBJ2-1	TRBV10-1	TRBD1	CATEGQGEQFF
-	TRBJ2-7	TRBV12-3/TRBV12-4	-	CASSPDSYEQYF
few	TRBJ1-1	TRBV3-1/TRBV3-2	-	CASSLSPGKSTEAFF
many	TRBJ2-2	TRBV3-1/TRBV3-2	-	CASSQQGQLFF
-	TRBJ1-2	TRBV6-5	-	CASSYSAYVLNYGYTF
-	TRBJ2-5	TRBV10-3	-	CAISKQVGETQYF
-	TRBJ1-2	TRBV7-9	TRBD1	CASSLAGRGSYGYTF
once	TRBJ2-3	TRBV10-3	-	CAISETVIDTQYF
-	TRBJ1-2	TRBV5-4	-	CASSLGTGHRSRYGYTF
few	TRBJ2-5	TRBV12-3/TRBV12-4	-	CASRGLGETQYF
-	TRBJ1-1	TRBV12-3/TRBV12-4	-	CASTAGNTEAFF
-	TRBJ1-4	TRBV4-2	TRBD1	CASSQALGQANEKLFF
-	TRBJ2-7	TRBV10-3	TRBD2	CAIRPGLAGGSYEQYF